This record covers a single T cell receptor beta chain. Data came from immunoSEQ multiplex PCR; TCRdb stores just in-frame clones and leaves some out. The sample lists 80,000 to 100,000 clones, around nine tenths occurring once. This specimen comes from a study of T cell responses to AZD1222 COVID-19 vaccine. Study-wide background: Second-dose groups at about 4 or about 12 weeks were pooled.

The CDR3 contains 13 residues. Germline V gene data show CDR1 as MGHDK and CDR2 as SYGVNS. Trimming left V 3 bases short and J 6 bases short, with 11 bases between. This receptor was taken from an adult in good health. Sequencing used peripheral blood, obtained on day 0 of AZD1222 vaccination. The chain carries TRBV25-1 and TRBJ1-2; D may be TRBD1 (5 bases). This CDR3 reads CASSEQGNNGYTF. DNA of the CDR3: TGTGCCAGCAGTGAGCAGGGTAATAATGGCTACACCTTC.